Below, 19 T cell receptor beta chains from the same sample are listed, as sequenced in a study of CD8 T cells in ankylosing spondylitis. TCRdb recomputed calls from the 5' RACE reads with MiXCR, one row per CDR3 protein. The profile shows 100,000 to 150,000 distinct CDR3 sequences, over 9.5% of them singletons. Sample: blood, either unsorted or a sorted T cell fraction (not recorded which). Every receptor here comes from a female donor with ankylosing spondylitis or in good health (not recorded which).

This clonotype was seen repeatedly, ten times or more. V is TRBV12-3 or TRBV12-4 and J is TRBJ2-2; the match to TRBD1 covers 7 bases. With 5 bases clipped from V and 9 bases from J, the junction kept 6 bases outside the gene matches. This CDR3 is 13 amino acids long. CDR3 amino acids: CASSPRQGRELFF. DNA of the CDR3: TGTGCCAGCAGTCCTCGACAGGGCCGGGAGCTGTTTTTT.

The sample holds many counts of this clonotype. As DNA, the CDR3 is TGTGCCAGCAGCCAAGATCTGAACCCCGGGACTAGGAGATCAGAGACCCAGTACTTC. This translates into CASSQDLNPGTRRSETQYF. The rearrangement links TRBV4-2 to TRBJ2-5; 8 nucleotides align to TRBD2. The CDR3 length is 19 residues. CDR1 LGHNA and CDR2 YNFKEQ come from the germline V gene. Trimming cost V 0 bases and J 4 bases; bases outside gene matches: 16.

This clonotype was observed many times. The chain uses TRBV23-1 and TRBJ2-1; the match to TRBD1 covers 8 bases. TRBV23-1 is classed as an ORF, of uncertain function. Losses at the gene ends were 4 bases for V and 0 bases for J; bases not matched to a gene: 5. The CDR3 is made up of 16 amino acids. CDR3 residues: CASSPGTGSSYNEQFF. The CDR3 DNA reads TGCGCCAGCAGTCCCGGGACAGGAAGCTCCTACAATGAGCAGTTCTTC.

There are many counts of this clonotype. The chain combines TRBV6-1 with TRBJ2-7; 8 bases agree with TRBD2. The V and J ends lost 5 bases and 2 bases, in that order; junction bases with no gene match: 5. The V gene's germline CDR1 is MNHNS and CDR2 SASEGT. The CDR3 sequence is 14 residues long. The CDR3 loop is CASSSGRFTYEQYF. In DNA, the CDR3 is TGTGCCAGCAGTAGCGGGAGATTCACCTACGAGCAGTACTTC.

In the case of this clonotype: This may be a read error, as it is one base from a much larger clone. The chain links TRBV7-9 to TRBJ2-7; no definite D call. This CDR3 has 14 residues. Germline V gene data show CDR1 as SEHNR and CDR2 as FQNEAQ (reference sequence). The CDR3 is CARSLVEAADEQYF. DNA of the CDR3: TGTGCCCGCAGCTTAGTAGAGGCGGCAGACGAGCAGTACTTC.

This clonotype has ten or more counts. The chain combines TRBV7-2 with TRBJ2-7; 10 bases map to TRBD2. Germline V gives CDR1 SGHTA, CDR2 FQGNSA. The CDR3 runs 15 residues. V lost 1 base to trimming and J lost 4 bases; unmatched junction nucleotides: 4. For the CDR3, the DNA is TGTGCCAGCAGCTTAGGAAGTAGCGGGAGGTACGAGCAGTACTTC. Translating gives CASSLGSSGRYEQYF.

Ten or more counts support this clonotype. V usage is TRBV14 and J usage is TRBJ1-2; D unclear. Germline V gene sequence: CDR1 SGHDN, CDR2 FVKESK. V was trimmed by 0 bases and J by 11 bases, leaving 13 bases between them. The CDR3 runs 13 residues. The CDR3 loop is CASSQDRQTRYTF. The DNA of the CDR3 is TGTGCCAGCAGCCAAGACAGGCAGACCCGGTACACCTTC.

CDR3 region: CASSGVVTGEREQYF. CDR3 nucleotide sequence: TGTGCCAGCAGTGGTGTGGTGACTGGGGAACGAGAGCAGTACTTC. The chain has TRBV2 and TRBJ2-7; no firm D call. Germline V gene sequence: CDR1 SNHLY, CDR2 FYNNEI. CDR3 size: 15 residues. V was trimmed by 4 bases and J by 7 bases, leaving 20 bases between them. Together with reference TRBV2 and TRBJ2-7, the CDR3 gives the full variable domain: EPEVTQTPSHQVTQMGQEVILRCVPISNHLYFYWYRQILGQKVEFLVSFYNNEISEKSEIFDDQFSVERPDGSNFTLKIRSTKLEDSAMYFCASSGVVTGEREQYFGPGTRLTVT.

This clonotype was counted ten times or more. CDR3 coding DNA: TGTGCCAGCAATGAGCAGTTCTTC. Its protein is CASNEQFF. The V and J genes are TRBV7-3 and TRBJ2-1; D gene ambiguous. Trimming left V 7 bases short and J 8 bases short, with 0 bases between. The CDR3 totals 8 residues. Germline V gene sequence: CDR1 SGHTA, CDR2 FQGTGA.

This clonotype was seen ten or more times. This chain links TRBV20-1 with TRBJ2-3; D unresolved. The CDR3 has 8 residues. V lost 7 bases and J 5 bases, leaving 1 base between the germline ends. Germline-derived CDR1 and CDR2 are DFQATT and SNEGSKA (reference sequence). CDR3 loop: CSGDTQYF. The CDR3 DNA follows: TGCAGTGGAGATACGCAGTATTTT.

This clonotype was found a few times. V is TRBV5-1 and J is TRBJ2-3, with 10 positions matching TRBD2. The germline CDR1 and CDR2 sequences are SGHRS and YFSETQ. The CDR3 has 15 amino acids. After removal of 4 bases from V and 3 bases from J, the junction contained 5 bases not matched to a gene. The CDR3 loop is CASSRGLAKTDTQYF. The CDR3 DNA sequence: TGCGCCAGCAGCCGGGGACTAGCGAAGACAGATACGCAGTATTTT.

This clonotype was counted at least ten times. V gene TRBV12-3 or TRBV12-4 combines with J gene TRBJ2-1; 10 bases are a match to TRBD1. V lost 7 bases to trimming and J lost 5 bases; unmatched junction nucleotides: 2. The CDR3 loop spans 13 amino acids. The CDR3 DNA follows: TGTGCCAGCAATGGACAGGGGGACAATGAGCAGTTCTTC. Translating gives CASNGQGDNEQFF.

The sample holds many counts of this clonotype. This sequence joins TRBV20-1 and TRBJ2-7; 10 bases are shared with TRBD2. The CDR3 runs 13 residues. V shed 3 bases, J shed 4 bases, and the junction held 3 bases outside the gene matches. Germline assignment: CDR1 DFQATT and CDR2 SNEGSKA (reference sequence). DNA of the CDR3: TGCAGTGCTAGCCCTAGCGGGAGTTACGAGCAGTACTTC. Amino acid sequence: CSASPSGSYEQYF.

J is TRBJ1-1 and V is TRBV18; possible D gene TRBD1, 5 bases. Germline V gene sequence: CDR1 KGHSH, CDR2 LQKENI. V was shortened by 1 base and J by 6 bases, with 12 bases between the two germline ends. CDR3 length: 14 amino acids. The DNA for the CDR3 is TGTGCCAGCTCACCACTCGGGGCAAGCGCTGAAGCTTTCTTT. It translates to CASSPLGASAEAFF.

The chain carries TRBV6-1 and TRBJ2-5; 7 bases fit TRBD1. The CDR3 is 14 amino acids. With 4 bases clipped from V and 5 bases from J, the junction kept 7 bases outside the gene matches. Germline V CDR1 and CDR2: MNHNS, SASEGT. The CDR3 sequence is CASSGRGLEETQYF. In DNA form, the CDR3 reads TGTGCCAGCAGTGGCAGGGGGTTGGAGGAGACCCAGTACTTC.

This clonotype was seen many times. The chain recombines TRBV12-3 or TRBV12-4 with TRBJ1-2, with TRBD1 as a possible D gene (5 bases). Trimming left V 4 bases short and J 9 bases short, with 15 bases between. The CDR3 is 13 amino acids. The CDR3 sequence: CASSSDGTGRYTF. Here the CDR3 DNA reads TGTGCCAGCAGTTCGGACGGGACCGGTCGCTACACCTTC.

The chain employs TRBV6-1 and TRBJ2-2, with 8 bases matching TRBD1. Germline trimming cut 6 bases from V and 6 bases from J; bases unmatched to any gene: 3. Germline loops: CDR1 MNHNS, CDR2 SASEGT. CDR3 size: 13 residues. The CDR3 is CASSEQGAGELFF. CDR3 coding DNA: TGTGCCAGCAGCGAACAGGGGGCCGGGGAGCTGTTTTTT.

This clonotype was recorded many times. Written as DNA, the CDR3 is TGTGCCAGCAGACCAACAGGAGGCTATGGCTACACCTTC. Translated: CASRPTGGYGYTF. The chain uses TRBV28 and TRBJ1-2; the D gene is possibly TRBD1 (5 bases). The germline V gene has CDR1 MDHEN and CDR2 SYDVKM. The germline V and J ends were trimmed by 6 bases and 4 bases, with 12 bases remaining between them. CDR3 length: 13 residues.

CDR3 DNA: TGCGCCAGCAGCTTGGCCCAGGTCTCTGGGGCCAACGTCCTGACTTTC. The encoded protein is CASSLAQVSGANVLTF. The chain employs TRBV5-1 and TRBJ2-6; D is undetermined. Germline CDR1 SGHRS, CDR2 YFSETQ. The CDR3 loop spans 16 amino acids. V lost 0 bases to trimming and J lost 0 bases, with 7 bases between them.